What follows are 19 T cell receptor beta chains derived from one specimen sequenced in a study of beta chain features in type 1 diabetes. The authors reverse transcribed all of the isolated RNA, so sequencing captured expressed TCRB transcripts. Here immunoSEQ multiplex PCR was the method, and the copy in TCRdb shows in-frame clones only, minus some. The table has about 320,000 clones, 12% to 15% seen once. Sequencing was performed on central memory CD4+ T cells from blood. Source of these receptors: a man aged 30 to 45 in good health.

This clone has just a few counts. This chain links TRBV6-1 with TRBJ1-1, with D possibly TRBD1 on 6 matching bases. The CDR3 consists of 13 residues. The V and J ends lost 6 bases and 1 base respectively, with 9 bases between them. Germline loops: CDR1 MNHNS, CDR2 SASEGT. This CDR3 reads CASRGATNTEAFF. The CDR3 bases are TGTGCCAGCAGGGGGGCTACGAACACTGAAGCTTTCTTT.

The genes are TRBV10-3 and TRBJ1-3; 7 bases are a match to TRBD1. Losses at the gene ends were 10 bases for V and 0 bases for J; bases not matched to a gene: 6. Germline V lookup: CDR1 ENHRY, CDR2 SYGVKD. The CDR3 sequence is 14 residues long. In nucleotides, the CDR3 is TGTGCCACTACAGGGGCCGGCTCTGGAAACACCATATATTTT. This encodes CATTGAGSGNTIYF.

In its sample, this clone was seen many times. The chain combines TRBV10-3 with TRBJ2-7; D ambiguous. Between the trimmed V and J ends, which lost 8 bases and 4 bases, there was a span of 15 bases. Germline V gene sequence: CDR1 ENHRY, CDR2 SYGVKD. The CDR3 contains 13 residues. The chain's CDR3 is CAISLTASYEQYV. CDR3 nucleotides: TGTGCCATCTCGTTAACCGCGTCTTACGAGCAGTACGTC.

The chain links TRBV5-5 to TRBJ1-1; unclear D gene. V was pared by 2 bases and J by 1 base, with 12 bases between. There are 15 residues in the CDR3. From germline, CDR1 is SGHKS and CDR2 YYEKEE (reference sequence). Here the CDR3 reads CASSLGPDPNTEAFF. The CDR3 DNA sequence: TGTGCCAGCAGCTTAGGGCCTGACCCGAACACTGAAGCTTTCTTT.

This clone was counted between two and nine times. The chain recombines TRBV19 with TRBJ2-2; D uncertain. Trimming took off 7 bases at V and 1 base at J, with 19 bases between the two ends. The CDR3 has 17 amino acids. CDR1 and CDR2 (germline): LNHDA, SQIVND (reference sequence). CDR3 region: CASTTKVGPLNTGELFF. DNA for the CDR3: TGTGCCAGTACCACAAAGGTTGGGCCGCTGAACACCGGGGAGCTGTTTTTT.

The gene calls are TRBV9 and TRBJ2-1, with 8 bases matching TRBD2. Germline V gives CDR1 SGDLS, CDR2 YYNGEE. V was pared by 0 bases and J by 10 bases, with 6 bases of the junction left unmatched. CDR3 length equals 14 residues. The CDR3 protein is CASSVGGTSQEQFF. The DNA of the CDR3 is TGTGCCAGCAGCGTAGGGGGGACTAGTCAAGAGCAGTTCTTC.

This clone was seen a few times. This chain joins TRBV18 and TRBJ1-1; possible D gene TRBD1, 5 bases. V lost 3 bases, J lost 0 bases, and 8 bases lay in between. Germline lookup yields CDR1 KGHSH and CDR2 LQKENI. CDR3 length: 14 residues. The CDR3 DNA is TGTGCCAGCTCACCGAGGACATTGAACACTGAAGCTTTCTTT. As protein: CASSPRTLNTEAFF. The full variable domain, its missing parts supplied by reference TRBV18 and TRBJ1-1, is NAGVMQNPRHLVRRRGQEARLRCSPMKGHSHVYWYRQLPEEGLKFMVYLQKENIIDESGMPKERFSAEFPKEGPSILRIQQVVRGDSAAYFCASSPRTLNTEAFFGQGTRLTVV.

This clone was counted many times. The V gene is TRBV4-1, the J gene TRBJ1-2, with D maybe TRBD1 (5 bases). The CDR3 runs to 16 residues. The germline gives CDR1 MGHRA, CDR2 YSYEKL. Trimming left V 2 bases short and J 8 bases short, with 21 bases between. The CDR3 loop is CASSQTPVAGDSGYTF. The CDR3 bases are TGCGCCAGCAGCCAAACACCAGTCGCCGGGGACTCGGGCTACACCTTC.

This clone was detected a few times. In nucleotides, the CDR3 is TGTGCCAGCAACTTAGGGGGAAACTATGGCTACACCTTC. Amino acids: CASNLGGNYGYTF. J is TRBJ1-2 and V is TRBV5-6; perhaps TRBD1 as D (6 bases). The germline CDR1 and CDR2 sequences are SGHDT and YYEEEE. Deletions cut 6 bases from V and 2 bases from J, with 11 bases between. This CDR3 has 13 amino acids.

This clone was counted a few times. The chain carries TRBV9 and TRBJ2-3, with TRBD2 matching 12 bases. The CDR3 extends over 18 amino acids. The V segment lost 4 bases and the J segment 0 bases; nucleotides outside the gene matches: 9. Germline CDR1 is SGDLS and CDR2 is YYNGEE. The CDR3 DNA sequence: TGTGCCAGCAGCCTATGGACTAGCGGGACAGGTAGCACAGATACGCAGTATTTT. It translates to CASSLWTSGTGSTDTQYF.

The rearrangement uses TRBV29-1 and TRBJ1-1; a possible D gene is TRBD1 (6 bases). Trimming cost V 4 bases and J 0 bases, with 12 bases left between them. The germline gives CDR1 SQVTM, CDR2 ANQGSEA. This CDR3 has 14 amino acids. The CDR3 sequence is CSVAPTGVNTEAFF. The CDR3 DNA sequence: TGCAGCGTTGCCCCGACAGGAGTGAACACTGAAGCTTTCTTT. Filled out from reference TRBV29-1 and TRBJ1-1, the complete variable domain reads SAVISQKPSRDICQRGTSLTIQCQVDSQVTMMFWYRQQPGQSLTLIATANQGSEATYESGFVIDKFPISRPNLTFSTLTVSNMSPEDSSIYLCSVAPTGVNTEAFFGQGTRLTVV.

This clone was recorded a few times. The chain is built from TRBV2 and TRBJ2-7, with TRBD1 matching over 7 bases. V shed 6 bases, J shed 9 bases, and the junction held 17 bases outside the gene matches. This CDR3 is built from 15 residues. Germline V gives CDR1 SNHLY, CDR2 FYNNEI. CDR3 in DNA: TGTGCCAGCAGATACACGACAGGGTCGGCCCCCCGGCAGTACTTC. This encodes CASRYTTGSAPRQYF.

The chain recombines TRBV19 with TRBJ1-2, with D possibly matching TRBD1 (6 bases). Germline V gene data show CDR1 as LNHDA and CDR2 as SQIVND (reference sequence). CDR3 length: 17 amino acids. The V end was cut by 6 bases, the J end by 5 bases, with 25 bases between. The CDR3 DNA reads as TGTGCCAGTAGGACCACAGGTACAGGGCGGGTAGGATATGGCTACACCTTC. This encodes CASRTTGTGRVGYGYTF.

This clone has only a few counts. The CDR3 DNA follows: TGTGCCAGCAGCCCCCTTAGTGGACTAGCGGGCTACACCGGGGAGCTGTTTTTT. Amino acids: CASSPLSGLAGYTGELFF. The V call is TRBV7-6, the J call TRBJ2-2; 11 bases are shared with TRBD2. The CDR3 is 18 residues long. V was clipped by 5 bases and J by 3 bases; unmatched bases: 11. Germline assignment: CDR1 SGHVS and CDR2 FNYEAQ.

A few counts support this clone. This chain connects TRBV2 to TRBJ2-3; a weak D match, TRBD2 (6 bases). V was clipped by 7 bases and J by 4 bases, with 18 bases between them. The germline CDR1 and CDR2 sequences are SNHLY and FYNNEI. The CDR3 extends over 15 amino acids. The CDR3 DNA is TGTGCCAGCACTCGGGACTCACAGCGGGCAGATACGCAGTATTTT. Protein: CASTRDSQRADTQYF.

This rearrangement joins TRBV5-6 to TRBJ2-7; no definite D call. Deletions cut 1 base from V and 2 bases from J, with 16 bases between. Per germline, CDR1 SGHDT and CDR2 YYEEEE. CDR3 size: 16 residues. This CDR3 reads CASSLTRKRVTYEQYF. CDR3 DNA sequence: TGTGCCAGCAGCTTGACCCGGAAAAGGGTCACCTACGAGCAGTACTTC. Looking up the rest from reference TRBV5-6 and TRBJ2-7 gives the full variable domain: DAGVTQSPTHLIKTRGQQVTLRCSPKSGHDTVSWYQQALGQGPQFIFQYYEEEERQRGNFPDRFSGHQFPNYSSELNVNALLLGDSALYLCASSLTRKRVTYEQYFGPGTRLTVT.

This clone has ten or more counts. CDR3 sequence (DNA): TGCAGCGTTGAGCCTTCCACAGGTTTCAATGAGCAGTTCTTC. Its protein product is CSVEPSTGFNEQFF. This chain uses TRBV29-1 with TRBJ2-1; D may be TRBD1 (5 bases). Germline CDR1 is SQVTM and CDR2 is ANQGSEA. The CDR3 sequence is 14 residues long. V lost 3 bases and J 6 bases, leaving 15 bases between the germline ends.

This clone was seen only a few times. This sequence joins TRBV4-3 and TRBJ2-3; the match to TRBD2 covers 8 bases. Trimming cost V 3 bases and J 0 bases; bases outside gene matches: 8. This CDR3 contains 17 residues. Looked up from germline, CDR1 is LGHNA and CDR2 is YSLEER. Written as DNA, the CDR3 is TGCGCCAGCAGCCAGATTACTAGCGGATATAGCACAGATACGCAGTATTTT. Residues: CASSQITSGYSTDTQYF.

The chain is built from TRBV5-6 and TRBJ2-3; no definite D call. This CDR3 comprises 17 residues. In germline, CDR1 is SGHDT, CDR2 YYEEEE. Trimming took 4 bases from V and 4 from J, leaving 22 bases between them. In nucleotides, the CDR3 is TGTGCCAGCAGCCTACAAGGGCCCCAGTTCCCTTCAGATACGCAGTATTTT. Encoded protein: CASSLQGPQFPSDTQYF. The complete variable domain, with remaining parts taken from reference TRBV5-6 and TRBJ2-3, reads DAGVTQSPTHLIKTRGQQVTLRCSPKSGHDTVSWYQQALGQGPQFIFQYYEEEERQRGNFPDRFSGHQFPNYSSELNVNALLLGDSALYLCASSLQGPQFPSDTQYFGPGTRLTVL.